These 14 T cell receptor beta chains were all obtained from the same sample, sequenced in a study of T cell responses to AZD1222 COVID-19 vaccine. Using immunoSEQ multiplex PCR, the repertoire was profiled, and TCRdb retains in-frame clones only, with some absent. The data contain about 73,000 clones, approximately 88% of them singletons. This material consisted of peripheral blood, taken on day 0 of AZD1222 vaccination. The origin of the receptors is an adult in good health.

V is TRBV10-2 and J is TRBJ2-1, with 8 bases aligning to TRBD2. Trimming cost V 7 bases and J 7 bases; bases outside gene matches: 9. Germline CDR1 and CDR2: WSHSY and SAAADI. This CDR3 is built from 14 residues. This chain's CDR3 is CASISRRGGNEQFF. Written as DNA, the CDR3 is TGCGCCAGCATTTCGAGACGGGGGGGTAATGAGCAGTTCTTC.

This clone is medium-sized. The CDR3 region is CASSYGTSAYEQYF. CDR3 DNA: TGTGCCAGCAGTTACGGGACTAGCGCCTACGAGCAGTACTTC. The rearrangement links TRBV6-2 or TRBV6-3 to TRBJ2-7; 10 bases line up with TRBD2. The J segment lost 2 bases and the V segment lost 2 bases, leaving 0 bases of the junction unmatched. The CDR3 sequence is 14 residues long. CDR1 is MNHEY, CDR2 SVGEGT, per germline.

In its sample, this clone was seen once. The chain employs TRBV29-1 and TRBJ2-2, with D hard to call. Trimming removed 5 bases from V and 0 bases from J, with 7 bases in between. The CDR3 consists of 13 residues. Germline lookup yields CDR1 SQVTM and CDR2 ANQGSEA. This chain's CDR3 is CSVSPANTGELFF. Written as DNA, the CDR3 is TGCAGCGTTTCTCCAGCGAACACCGGGGAGCTGTTTTTT.

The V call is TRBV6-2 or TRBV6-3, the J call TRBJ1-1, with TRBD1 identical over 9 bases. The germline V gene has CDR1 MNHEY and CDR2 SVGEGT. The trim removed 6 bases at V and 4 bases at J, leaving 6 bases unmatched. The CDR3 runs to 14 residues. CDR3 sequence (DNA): TGTGCCAGCAGCTCGAAGACAGGGGGCACTGAAGCTTTCTTT. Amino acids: CASSSKTGGTEAFF.

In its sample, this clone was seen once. The CDR3 coding sequence is TGTGCCAGCAGCGTAGGCTCTTCTAGCGGTACCTACGAGCAGTACTTC. Residues: CASSVGSSSGTYEQYF. The chain carries TRBV9 and TRBJ2-7; TRBD2 matches at 7 bases. Germline lookup yields CDR1 SGDLS and CDR2 YYNGEE. The CDR3 runs to 16 residues. After removal of 0 bases from V and 2 bases from J, the junction contained 8 bases not matched to a gene.

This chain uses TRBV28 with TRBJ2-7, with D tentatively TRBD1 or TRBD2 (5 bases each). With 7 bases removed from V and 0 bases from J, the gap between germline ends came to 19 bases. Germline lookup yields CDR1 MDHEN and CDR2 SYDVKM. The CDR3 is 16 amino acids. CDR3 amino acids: CASTQGLIDSSYEQYF. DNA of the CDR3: TGTGCCAGCACCCAAGGACTCATAGACAGCTCCTACGAGCAGTACTTC.

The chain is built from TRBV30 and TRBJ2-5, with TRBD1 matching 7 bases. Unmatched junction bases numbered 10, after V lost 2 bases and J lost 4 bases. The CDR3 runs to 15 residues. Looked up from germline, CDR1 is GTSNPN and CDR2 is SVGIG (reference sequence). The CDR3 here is CAWSPPTGRRETQYF. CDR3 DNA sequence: TGTGCCTGGAGTCCCCCGACAGGGAGAAGAGAGACCCAGTACTTC. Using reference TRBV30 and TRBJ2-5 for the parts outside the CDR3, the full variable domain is SQTIHQWPATLVQPVGSPLSLECTVEGTSNPNLYWYRQAAGRGLQLLFYSVGIGQISSEVPQNLSASRPQDRQFILSSKKLLLSDSGFYLCAWSPPTGRRETQYFGPGTRLLVL.

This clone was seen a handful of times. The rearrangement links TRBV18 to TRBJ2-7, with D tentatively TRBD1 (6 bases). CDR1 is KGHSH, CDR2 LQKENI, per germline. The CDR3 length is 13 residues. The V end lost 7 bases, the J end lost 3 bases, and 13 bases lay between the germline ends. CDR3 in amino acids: CASCLPGDYEQYF. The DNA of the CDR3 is TGTGCCAGCTGCTTGCCAGGGGACTACGAGCAGTACTTC.

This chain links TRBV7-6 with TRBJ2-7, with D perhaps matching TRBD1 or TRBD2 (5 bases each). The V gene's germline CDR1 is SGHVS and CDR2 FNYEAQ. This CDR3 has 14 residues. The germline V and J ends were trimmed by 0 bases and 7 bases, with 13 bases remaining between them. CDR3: CASSLARGYEEQYF. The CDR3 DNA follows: TGTGCCAGCAGCTTAGCGAGGGGTTATGAGGAGCAGTACTTC.

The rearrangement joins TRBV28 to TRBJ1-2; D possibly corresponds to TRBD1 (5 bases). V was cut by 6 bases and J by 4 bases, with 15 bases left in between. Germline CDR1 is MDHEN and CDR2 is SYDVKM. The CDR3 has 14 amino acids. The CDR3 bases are TGTGCCAGCAGCCAAACGGGGGGAGGCTATGGCTACACCTTC. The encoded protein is CASSQTGGGYGYTF.

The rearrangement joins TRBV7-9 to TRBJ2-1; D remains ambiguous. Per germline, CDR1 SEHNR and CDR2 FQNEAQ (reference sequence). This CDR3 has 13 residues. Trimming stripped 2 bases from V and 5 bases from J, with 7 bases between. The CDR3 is CASSLSNDNEQFF. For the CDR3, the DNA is TGTGCCAGCAGCTTATCCAATGACAATGAGCAGTTCTTC.

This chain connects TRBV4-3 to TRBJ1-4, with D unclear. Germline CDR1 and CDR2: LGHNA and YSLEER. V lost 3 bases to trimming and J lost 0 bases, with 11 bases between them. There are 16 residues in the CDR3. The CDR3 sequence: CASSQGNRATNEKLFF. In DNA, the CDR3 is TGCGCCAGCAGCCAGGGGAACAGAGCAACTAATGAAAAACTGTTTTTT.

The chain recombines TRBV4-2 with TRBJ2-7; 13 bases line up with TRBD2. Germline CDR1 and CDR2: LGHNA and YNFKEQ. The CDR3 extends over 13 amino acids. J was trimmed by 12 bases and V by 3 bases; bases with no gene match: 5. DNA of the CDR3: TGTGCCAGCAGCCAGACACTAGCGGGGGGGTTGTACTTC. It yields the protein CASSQTLAGGLYF.

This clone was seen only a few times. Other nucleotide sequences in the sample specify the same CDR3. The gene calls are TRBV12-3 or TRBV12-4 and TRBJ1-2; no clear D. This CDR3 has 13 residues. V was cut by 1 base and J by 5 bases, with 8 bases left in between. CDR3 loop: CASSLDSLYGYTF. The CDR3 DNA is TGTGCCAGCAGTTTAGACAGCCTTTATGGCTACACCTTC.